The present TCR beta chain was sequenced within a study of blood T cell repertoires in COVID-19 (TCRdb year 2020). At the level of the whole study: The collaborator samples originated in the United States, Italy and Spain and spanned the acute and convalescent phases of COVID-19. The prospective study material was composed of cDNA or gDNA derived from T cells, B-cell-depleted T cells, or PBMCs. Subjects who had been exposed to COVID-19, were actively infected with it, or had recovered from it provided the deeply sampled blood TCRbeta repertoires that made up the dataset. A freely available public database, intended as a resource for researchers studying the immune response to SARS-CoV-2, is where the repertoires were released. Samples were obtained from the ongoing ImmuneRACE study (first 160 participants) and from 1,254 subjects provided by 6 global collaborators. Nearly every sample came with metadata listing a de-identified subject ID, COVID-19 status, age in years and sex. Where HLA class I and class II types were available, the types were taken from metadata supplied by the sample provider, not from assay-based typing. Overall results and qualifications from the work: How much clinical and demographic metadata was included differed by source and by participant, and the metadata was provided uncurated.

The collaborating institutions used their own protocols to collect whole blood in K2EDTA tubes. For TCRbeta analysis, collaborators shipped samples in one of three forms: frozen whole blood, isolated PBMCs, or DNA extracted from either of those sample types. TCRbeta CDR3 regions were amplified from genomic DNA using the immunoSEQ Assay, a bias-controlled multiplex PCR. The study's processing was this. The number of nucleated cells in each sample was estimated by amplification of reference gene primers within the assay. Sequence reads were collapsed and filtered to measure the absolute abundance of every unique TCRbeta CDR3 rearrangement. For each sample, productive Simpson clonality was calculated as the square root of Simpson's diversity index over productive rearrangements. TCRdb took this table from immuneACCESS and kept in-frame rearrangements with V and J called. Such tables lack part of the clones; where checked against another copy, unresolved V genes explain under half of the gap, and the rest is unexplained. The DNA gave D and trimming, while V, J and clone size come from that table. For this sample the table gives just under 95,000 clones, of which 80% were detected only once. The ten largest clones add up to roughly 20% of the sample.

A note on this clone: Its recognized antigen is unknown. No much larger clone exists at a distance of one base, and base qualities are not known.

This receptor was taken from a human donor in a cohort sampled during active COVID-19. Material: peripheral blood.

The CDR3 reads as follows: CASSEAGTPEAFF. The sequenced DNA is TGCGCCAGCAGTGAGGCCGGGACACCTGAAGCTTTCTTT. Here the chain combines TRBV10-1 and TRBJ1-1, and TRBD1 may be the D gene, going by 6 matching bases. CDR1 and CDR2, per the germline V gene (reference sequence), are WNHNN and SYGVQD. The trim is 2 bases for V and 6 bases for J, with a gap of 10 bases between the germline ends. Measured from the cysteine to the phenylalanine, the CDR3 is 13 residues long. Only the CDR3 region is kept as DNA, spanning 39 bases read in frame from base 1.